This is a list of T cell receptor beta chains from one sample in a study of blood T cells in healthy people across ages. TCRdb re-called the 5' RACE reads through MiXCR, storing one row per CDR3 protein. Counted here are 1.5 million to 2 million distinct CDR3 sequences, 30% to 40% occurring once; the ten biggest clones make up about 21%. Sequenced material: blood. The receptors shown here come from a human donor in good health. The CDR3 runs from the conserved cysteine through the conserved F or W. A D gene is named only where the DNA matches it firmly. Size is omitted from some rows. Given values are once, few, many or a class for expanded clones.

size: few
J: TRBJ2-1
V: TRBV18
D: TRBD2
CDR3: CASSPSRGGFYNEQFF
DNA: TGTGCCAGCTCACCTTCCCGGGGGGGGTTCTACAATGAGCAGTTCTTC

size: few
J: TRBJ2-1
V: TRBV7-2
D: TRBD2
CDR3: CASSLRLAGVNYNEQFF
DNA: TGTGCCAGCAGCTTACGACTAGCGGGGGTCAACTACAATGAGCAGTTCTTC

size: once
J: TRBJ1-1
V: TRBV6-5
D: NA
CDR3: CASGLLGGTEAFF
DNA: TGTGCCAGCGGTCTACTCGGGGGGACTGAAGCTTTCTTT

size: NA
J: TRBJ2-5
V: TRBV10-3
D: NA
CDR3: CAAGLTGRGRETQYF
DNA: TGTGCCGCCGGACTCACAGGGAGGGGGCGCGAGACCCAGTACTTC

size: NA
J: TRBJ2-2
V: TRBV7-7
D: NA
CDR3: CASSPAGITGELFF
DNA: TGTGCTAGCAGCCCCGCGGGGATCACCGGGGAGCTGTTTTTT

size: NA
J: TRBJ1-4
V: TRBV6-5
D: TRBD1
CDR3: CASSYQGDRIFLGDNEKLFF
DNA: TGTGCCAGCAGTTATCAGGGGGACAGGATTTTTCTTGGGGATAATGAAAAACTGTTTTTT

size: NA
J: TRBJ2-1
V: TRBV20-1
D: TRBD2
CDR3: CSARPWTSGGLSSYNEQFF
DNA: TGCAGTGCTAGACCCTGGACTAGCGGGGGGCTTTCCTCCTACAATGAGCAGTTCTTC

size: NA
J: TRBJ2-1
V: TRBV10-2
D: TRBD1
CDR3: CASSSDGTGGYNEQFF
DNA: TGCGCCAGCAGTTCCGACGGGACAGGGGGCTACAATGAGCAGTTCTTC

size: NA
J: TRBJ2-5
V: TRBV7-9
D: NA
CDR3: CASSLTSTMGTQYF
DNA: TGTGCCAGCAGCTTAACATCAACGATGGGGACCCAGTACTTC

size: NA
J: TRBJ2-5
V: TRBV12-3/TRBV12-4
D: NA
CDR3: CASSFRFGETQYF
DNA: TGTGCCAGCAGTTTTCGGTTTGGGGAGACCCAGTACTTC

size: NA
J: TRBJ2-1
V: TRBV7-7
D: NA
CDR3: CASSPYGLFNEQFF
DNA: TGTGCCAGCAGCCCCTATGGGCTTTTCAATGAGCAGTTCTTC

size: NA
J: TRBJ2-3
V: TRBV25-1
D: NA
CDR3: CASFDSATQYF
DNA: TGTGCCAGCTTTGACAGCGCTACGCAGTATTTT

size: NA
J: TRBJ1-2
V: TRBV7-2
D: NA
CDR3: CASSFISDGYTF
DNA: TGTGCCAGCAGCTTTATTTCTGACGGCTACACCTTC

size: few
J: TRBJ1-1
V: TRBV11-1
D: NA
CDR3: CASSFDPQDTEAFF
DNA: TGTGCCAGCAGCTTTGACCCGCAGGACACTGAAGCTTTCTTT

size: NA
J: TRBJ2-1
V: TRBV29-1
D: NA
CDR3: CSGRRESLFF
DNA: TGCAGCGGCCGACGAGAATCCCTCTTCTTC

size: NA
J: TRBJ1-2
V: TRBV5-8
D: TRBD1
CDR3: CASKFIDRGRGGYTF
DNA: TGTGCCAGCAAATTTATTGACAGGGGGCGCGGTGGCTACACCTTC

size: NA
J: TRBJ1-3
V: TRBV9
D: NA
CDR3: CASSFLDRTGNTIYF
DNA: TGTGCCAGCAGCTTCCTAGACAGAACTGGAAACACCATATATTTT

size: NA
J: TRBJ2-7
V: TRBV27
D: NA
CDR3: CASRTYRASRSEQYF
DNA: TGTGCCAGCAGGACTTACCGGGCCTCCCGAAGCGAGCAGTACTTC

size: NA
J: TRBJ2-3
V: TRBV7-2
D: NA
CDR3: CASSLGRIADTQYF
DNA: TGTGCCAGCAGCCTAGGCCGGATCGCAGATACGCAGTATTTT

size: NA
J: TRBJ2-7
V: TRBV14
D: NA
CDR3: CASSQVKFYEQYF
DNA: TGTGCCAGCAGCCAAGTGAAGTTCTACGAGCAGTACTTC

size: NA
J: TRBJ1-1
V: TRBV9
D: NA
CDR3: CASSAWDYTEAFF
DNA: TGTGCCAGCAGCGCCTGGGACTACACTGAAGCTTTCTTT

size: NA
J: TRBJ1-2
V: TRBV12-5
D: NA
CDR3: CASGLALPGFGGFGYTF
DNA: TGTGCTAGTGGTTTGGCACTTCCTGGGTTCGGGGGATTCGGCTACACCTTC

size: NA
J: TRBJ2-5
V: TRBV6-2/TRBV6-3
D: NA
CDR3: CASSPTGAGNQETQYF
DNA: TGTGCCAGCAGTCCAACCGGGGCCGGCAACCAAGAGACCCAGTACTTC

size: NA
J: TRBJ2-7
V: TRBV7-6
D: NA
CDR3: CASSLGPGGGSYEQYF
DNA: TGTGCCAGCAGCTTAGGGCCGGGTGGGGGCTCCTACGAGCAGTACTTC

size: NA
J: TRBJ2-3
V: TRBV5-1
D: TRBD1
CDR3: CASSSSTGGFPDTQYF
DNA: TGCGCCAGCAGCTCGTCGACAGGGGGCTTCCCAGATACGCAGTATTTT

size: many
J: TRBJ1-5
V: TRBV4-3
D: NA
CDR3: CASSQDGGNQPQHF
DNA: TGCGCCAGCAGCCAAGACGGGGGCAATCAGCCCCAGCATTTT

size: NA
J: TRBJ1-2
V: TRBV12-3/TRBV12-4
D: TRBD1
CDR3: CASSRQGAVYGYTF
DNA: TGTGCCAGCAGTCGACAGGGGGCTGTCTATGGCTACACCTTC

size: few
J: TRBJ2-3
V: TRBV6-5
D: TRBD2
CDR3: CASNSLAGATDTQYF
DNA: TGTGCCAGCAACAGTCTAGCGGGGGCCACAGATACGCAGTATTTT